This T cell receptor (beta chain) comes out of a study of T-cell memory formation after mild COVID-19. The study's findings and limits: Contracting clones localized mainly to CM and EM when CD4+ and mainly to EMRA when CD8+.

This clonotype was picked up a small number of times. Its specificity is unknown. TCRdb re-analysed the 5' RACE reads in MiXCR, keeping a single row per CDR3 protein. The sample carries about 180,000 distinct CDR3 sequences, 16% recorded once. V dropped 7 bases and J dropped 7; count of bases not matched to a gene: 7. Germline-derived CDR1 and CDR2 are SGHTA and FQGNSA. The CDR3 is made up of 15 amino acids. What was sequenced was PBMCs or a T cell subset sorted from them (not recorded which). V and J are TRBV7-2 and TRBJ2-4; 13 bases map to TRBD2. The sequence was collected from an adult woman who had mild COVID-19 (a few samples of this study predate the infection). Cell type and time point are not known. DNA for the CDR3: TGTGCCAGCACCCTGATGACTAGCGGGAGGAACATTCAGTACTTC. This gives the protein CASTLMTSGRNIQYF.